Below, one T cell receptor beta chain is given with its context. Its antigen is unknown. PCR employed 60 Vbeta and 13 Jbeta primers. TCRdb's copy holds only in-frame clones and misses some; the assay was immunoSEQ multiplex PCR. This table has some 110,000 clones, about 75% appearing once. The record originates from a study of cytomegalovirus exposure and HLA in healthy donors. Overall study context: Of the donors genotyped, several hundred in all, 75% to 85% fell in the Caucasian-associated ancestry cluster.

Overall study findings and caveats: Cytomegalovirus association was assigned to about 150 TCR beta chains.

Germline V gene data show CDR1 as SGHTA and CDR2 as FQGNSA. This CDR3 contains 15 residues. With 7 bases clipped from V and 5 bases from J, the junction kept 9 bases outside the gene matches. The chain employs TRBV7-2 and TRBJ2-2; 8 bases line up with TRBD2. The receptor's source is a male donor in good health and CMV-seropositive. Sequences were obtained from PBMCs. Here the CDR3 reads CASKPPGTRTGELFF. For the CDR3, the DNA is TGTGCCAGCAAGCCCCCGGGGACTAGGACCGGGGAGCTGTTTTTT.